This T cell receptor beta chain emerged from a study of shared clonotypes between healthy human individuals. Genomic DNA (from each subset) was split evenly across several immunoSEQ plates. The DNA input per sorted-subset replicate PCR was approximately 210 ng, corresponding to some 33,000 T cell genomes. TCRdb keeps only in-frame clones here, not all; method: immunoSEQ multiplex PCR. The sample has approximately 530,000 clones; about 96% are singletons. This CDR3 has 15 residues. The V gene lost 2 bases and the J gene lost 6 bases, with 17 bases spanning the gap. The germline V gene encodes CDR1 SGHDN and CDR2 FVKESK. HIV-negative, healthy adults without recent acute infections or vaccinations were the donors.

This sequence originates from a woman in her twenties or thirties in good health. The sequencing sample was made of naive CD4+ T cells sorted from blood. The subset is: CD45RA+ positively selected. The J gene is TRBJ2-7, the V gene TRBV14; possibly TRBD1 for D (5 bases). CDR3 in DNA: TGTGCCAGCAGCCAAAACAAGGGGTTTTCTCTCGAGCAGTACTTC. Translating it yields CASSQNKGFSLEQYF.